This T cell receptor beta chain was captured by sequencing in a study of blood T cell repertoires in COVID-19. The overall study: The United States, Italy and Spain were the sources of the acute and convalescent COVID-19 samples. PBMCs, B-cell-depleted T cells, or T cells were the source of the cDNA or gDNA that made up the material.

Germline CDR1 SGHNT, CDR2 YYREEE (reference sequence). Trimming at V came to 5 bases and at J to 4 bases, leaving 7 bases not matched to a gene. The CDR3 totals 14 residues. Generated by immunoSEQ multiplex PCR, the TCRdb table keeps only in-frame clones and is missing some. Here the sample spans fewer than 400,000 clones, approximately 84% being singletons. Symptom resolution, clearance, or two negative PCRs marked donors in Cohort 3 as recovered. The V call is TRBV5-4, the J call TRBJ2-3; 7 bases are shared with TRBD2. The source of this sequence is a man younger than 40 who had recovered from COVID-19. Input material: PBMCs or T cells enriched from blood (not recorded which). CDR3 protein: CASSRDAGADTQYF. CDR3 nucleotide sequence: TGTGCCAGCAGTAGGGACGCGGGAGCAGATACGCAGTATTTT.